Sequencing of this T cell receptor beta chain was carried out in a study of blood T cell repertoires in COVID-19. Study overall: Researchers got acute and convalescent COVID-19 samples from the United States, Italy and Spain.

V lost 6 bases to trimming and J lost 8 bases, with 19 bases between them. There are 14 residues in the CDR3. Germline loops: CDR1 KGHSH, CDR2 LQKENI. Seattle's enrolled individuals joined amid active infection and were then monitored longitudinally. Per the study methods: Amplification of reference gene primers provided the estimated nucleated cell counts. Clones were read by immunoSEQ multiplex PCR, and TCRdb kept only the in-frame ones, dropping some. D and trimming were read from the DNA, whereas the V and J calls and clone size are those reported in that table. The data contain 150,000 to 200,000 clones, roughly 90% of them singletons.

This TCR was sampled from a woman aged 60 to 75 with COVID-19, enrolled during active disease. The sequenced sample consisted of peripheral blood. The chain recombines TRBV18 with TRBJ1-2; maybe TRBD1 (6 bases). CDR3 coding DNA: TGTGCCAGCTCCGAATCCCGGGACACCAGAGGCTACACCTTC. Residues: CASSESRDTRGYTF.